One and the same sample provided the 21 T cell receptor beta chains below, sequenced in a study of blood T cell repertoires in COVID-19 (dated by TCRdb to the early 2020s). Libraries were prepared through the immunoSEQ multiplex PCR assay. This is the immuneACCESS table as TCRdb keeps it, with only in-frame sequences that have V and J called. A part of the clones is gone; compared with another copy, unresolved V genes explain less than half, and the rest is unexplained. This sample comprises about 410,000 clones, 90% of them detected only once. The ten largest clonotypes hold more than 0.55% of the sample. Sequencing used PBMCs or T cells enriched from blood (not recorded which). Receptors originate from a man in his late teens or twenties who had recovered from COVID-19.

The chain links TRBV3-1 (or the pseudogene TRBV3-2) to TRBJ2-3, with D possibly matching TRBD1 (5 bases). The germline CDR1 and CDR2 sequences are LGHDT and YNNKEL (reference sequence). The ends were cut back, 0 bases at V and 6 bases at J, with 19 bases in the middle. This CDR3 has 17 residues. The CDR3 protein is CASSQDARTRNLDTQYF. Written as DNA, the CDR3 is TGTGCCAGCAGCCAAGATGCTCGGACACGGAATTTGGATACGCAGTATTTT.

The chain recombines TRBV10-3 with TRBJ1-2; TRBD1 agrees at 8 bases. This CDR3 is built from 16 residues. After removal of 6 bases from V and 3 bases from J, the junction contained 12 bases not matched to a gene. CDR1 is ENHRY, CDR2 SYGVKD, per germline. The CDR3 DNA reads as TGTGCCATCAGCAAGGACAGGGCCATATCAGACTATGGCTACACCTTC. It codes for CAISKDRAISDYGYTF.

V is TRBV7-2 and J is TRBJ2-7; no clear D. Trimming shortened V by 2 bases and J by 2 bases, and 4 bases separated the two germline ends. This CDR3 region has 12 residues. Germline V gene data show CDR1 as SGHTA and CDR2 as FQGNSA. The CDR3 here is CASSLPAYEQYF. In DNA, the CDR3 is TGTGCCAGCAGCTTACCCGCCTACGAGCAGTACTTC.

This clone was counted a few times. The V and J genes are TRBV7-9 and TRBJ1-1; no reliable D call. CDR3 size: 14 residues. Germline V gives CDR1 SEHNR, CDR2 FQNEAQ (reference sequence). The germline V and J ends were trimmed by 3 bases and 4 bases, with 12 bases remaining between them. The CDR3 is CASSFFSVGTEAFF. The CDR3 DNA follows: TGTGCCAGCAGCTTCTTCTCGGTTGGCACTGAAGCTTTCTTT.

The chain recombines TRBV28 with TRBJ1-2; TRBD1 agrees at 9 bases. Unmatched junction bases numbered 7, after V lost 6 bases and J lost 2 bases. CDR1 is MDHEN, CDR2 SYDVKM, per germline. The CDR3 is 15 residues long. The CDR3 loop is CASSGEGQGNYGYTF. The CDR3 coding sequence is TGTGCCAGCAGCGGGGAGGGACAGGGAAACTATGGCTACACCTTC.

The chain combines TRBV7-8 with TRBJ1-2; D is ambiguous. The CDR3 is 14 amino acids. The V gene lost 1 base and the J gene lost 5 bases, with 11 bases spanning the gap. CDR1 is SGHVS, CDR2 FQNEAQ, per germline. The CDR3 loop is CASSLVAPGYGYTF. CDR3 sequence (DNA): TGTGCCAGCAGCTTAGTGGCGCCGGGGTATGGCTACACCTTC.

This clone was detected once. This chain uses TRBV9 with TRBJ2-7, with 13 nucleotides matching TRBD2. CDR1 and CDR2 (germline): SGDLS, YYNGEE. This CDR3 has 15 amino acids. V lost 4 bases to trimming and J lost 6 bases; unmatched junction nucleotides: 7. The CDR3, as DNA: TGTGCCAGCAGCCCAGGACTAGCGGGAGTCTCCGAGCAGTACTTC. Its translation: CASSPGLAGVSEQYF.

The chain uses TRBV5-4 and TRBJ1-1; D is ambiguous. The V end lost 4 bases, the J end lost 5 bases, and 12 bases lay between the germline ends. The germline gives CDR1 SGHNT, CDR2 YYREEE (reference sequence). This CDR3 comprises 13 residues. The CDR3: CASSPPRGTEAFF. The CDR3 coding sequence is TGTGCCAGCAGCCCCCCTCGGGGAACTGAAGCTTTCTTT.

The chain carries TRBV5-1 and TRBJ2-3; D is uncertain. There are 14 residues in the CDR3. CDR1 and CDR2 from the germline V gene are SGHRS and YFSETQ. V was shortened by 1 base and J by 4 bases, with 10 bases between the two germline ends. In DNA form, the CDR3 reads TGCGCCAGCAGCTTGTCTTCAAGCCCAGATACGCAGTATTTT. The encoded protein is CASSLSSSPDTQYF.

The genes are TRBV7-6 and TRBJ1-1; D possibly corresponds to TRBD1 (5 bases). Germline CDR1 SGHVS, CDR2 FNYEAQ. V was pared by 5 bases and J by 0 bases, with 10 bases between. The CDR3 is 14 amino acids. Here the CDR3 DNA reads TGTGCCAGCAGCCCAGGGCTAATGAACACTGAAGCTTTCTTT. This translates into CASSPGLMNTEAFF.

The chain has TRBV7-3 and TRBJ1-6; TRBD1 matches at 7 bases. Trimming at V came to 4 bases and at J to 7 bases, leaving 7 bases not matched to a gene. Germline V CDR1 and CDR2: SGHTA, FQGTGA. The CDR3 has 15 residues. The CDR3 DNA reads TGTGCCAGCAGCTCCTCAGGGGGAAGGAATTCACCCCTCCACTTT. This codes for CASSSSGGRNSPLHF.

This rearrangement joins TRBV19 to TRBJ2-5, with a tentative D call TRBD2 (6 bases). The V and J ends lost 4 bases and 7 bases respectively, with 7 bases between them. CDR1 LNHDA and CDR2 SQIVND come from the germline V gene (reference sequence). This CDR3 is 11 amino acids long. In DNA form, the CDR3 reads TGTGCCAGTAGTACCGGGGGGACCCAGTACTTC. As protein: CASSTGGTQYF.

The chain is built from TRBV18 and TRBJ1-1, with 7 bases aligning to TRBD1. CDR1 and CDR2 from the germline V gene are KGHSH and LQKENI. V dropped 6 bases and J dropped 3; count of bases not matched to a gene: 4. The CDR3 covers 13 residues. The CDR3 nucleotides read TGTGCCAGCTCGCGACAGGGACACACTGAAGCTTTCTTT. Translation gives CASSRQGHTEAFF.

This chain joins TRBV5-4 and TRBJ2-5, with 7 nucleotides matching TRBD1. CDR3 length: 13 amino acids. The germline CDR1 and CDR2 sequences are SGHNT and YYREEE (reference sequence). The V and J ends lost 4 bases and 2 bases, in that order; junction bases with no gene match: 2. The CDR3 DNA sequence: TGTGCCAGCAGCCAGGGACAGCAAGAGACCCAGTACTTC. Translating gives CASSQGQQETQYF.

J is TRBJ1-5 and V is TRBV5-5, with D perhaps TRBD1 (5 bases). The CDR3 contains 14 residues. Trimming stripped 4 bases from V and 5 bases from J, with 13 bases between. Per the germline V gene, CDR1 is SGHKS and CDR2 is YYEKEE (reference sequence). This chain's CDR3 is CASSPGVHDQPQHF. The CDR3 nucleotides read TGTGCCAGCAGCCCGGGGGTACATGATCAGCCCCAGCATTTT.

This chain joins TRBV5-1 and TRBJ1-1, with 12 bases matching TRBD1. J was trimmed by 5 bases and V by 0 bases; bases with no gene match: 11. This CDR3 spans 18 amino acids. The germline gives CDR1 SGHRS, CDR2 YFSETQ. Written as DNA, the CDR3 is TGCGCCAGCAGCTTGGCCGGGACAGGGGGCGTGTCGGGGACTGAAGCTTTCTTT. Translated, it gives CASSLAGTGGVSGTEAFF. The whole variable domain, filled in from reference TRBV5-1 and TRBJ1-1, reads KAGVTQTPRYLIKTRGQQVTLSCSPISGHRSVSWYQQTPGQGLQFLFEYFSETQRNKGNFPGRFSGRQFSNSRSEMNVSTLELGDSALYLCASSLAGTGGVSGTEAFFGQGTRLTVV.

This chain uses TRBV14 with TRBJ2-7, with D possibly TRBD1 on 5 matching bases. CDR1 is SGHDN, CDR2 FVKESK, per germline. This CDR3 contains 15 residues. V lost 5 bases to trimming and J lost 3 bases, with 17 bases between them. In DNA, the CDR3 is TGTGCCAGCAGCTCCGACAGTATACTGAGCTACGAGCAGTACTTC. Its translation is CASSSDSILSYEQYF. Looking up the rest from reference TRBV14 and TRBJ2-7 gives the full variable domain: EAGVTQFPSHSVIEKGQTVTLRCDPISGHDNLYWYRRVMGKEIKFLLHFVKESKQDESGMPNNRFLAERTGGTYSTLKVQPAELEDSGVYFCASSSDSILSYEQYFGPGTRLTVT.

This chain links TRBV4-2 with TRBJ2-5; 7 bases fit TRBD1. Trimming at V came to 2 bases and at J to 5 bases, leaving 5 bases not matched to a gene. Germline lookup yields CDR1 LGHNA and CDR2 YNFKEQ. CDR3 length: 14 amino acids. The CDR3 here is CASSQRTGEETQYF. In DNA, the CDR3 is TGTGCCAGCAGCCAACGAACAGGGGAGGAGACCCAGTACTTC.

The rearrangement joins TRBV2 to TRBJ1-2, with 8 bases matching TRBD1. The CDR3 totals 14 residues. V was pared by 6 bases and J by 8 bases, with 11 bases of the junction left unmatched. Germline V gene data show CDR1 as SNHLY and CDR2 as FYNNEI. The CDR3 region is CASRAGTGAYGYTF. The CDR3 nucleotides are TGTGCCAGCAGGGCCGGGACAGGAGCCTACGGCTACACCTTC. Using reference TRBV2 and TRBJ1-2 for the parts outside the CDR3, the full variable domain is EPEVTQTPSHQVTQMGQEVILRCVPISNHLYFYWYRQILGQKVEFLVSFYNNEISEKSEIFDDQFSVERPDGSNFTLKIRSTKLEDSAMYFCASRAGTGAYGYTFGSGTRLTVV.

The chain is built from TRBV3-1 (or the pseudogene TRBV3-2) and TRBJ1-3; tentative D call: TRBD1 (6 bases). The ends were cut back, 2 bases at V and 7 bases at J, with 12 bases in the middle. Germline loops: CDR1 LGHDT, CDR2 YNNKEL (reference sequence). This CDR3 is 14 amino acids long. CDR3 sequence reads: CASSQPDRGNTIYF. As DNA, the CDR3 is TGTGCCAGCAGCCAACCGGACAGAGGGAACACCATATATTTT.

The chain uses TRBV28 and TRBJ1-1; 8 bases fit TRBD1. Germline CDR1 MDHEN, CDR2 SYDVKM. Trimming took 6 bases from V and 7 from J; bases not matched to a gene: 4. The CDR3 runs to 12 residues. CDR3 loop: CASRDGQGEAFF. As DNA, the CDR3 is TGTGCCAGCAGGGACGGACAGGGTGAAGCTTTCTTT.